These 19 T cell receptor beta chains were sequenced from one sample in a study of control samples from healthy donors and cancer patients. The table came from immunoSEQ multiplex PCR; TCRdb's copy has only in-frame clones and leaves some out. The table has 100,000 to 150,000 clones, more than 75% seen once. Sequenced input: blood. The origin of the receptors is a man in his sixties in good health.

The chain is built from TRBV10-2 and TRBJ2-7; D ambiguous. This CDR3 is 13 amino acids long. Trimming removed 4 bases from V and 3 bases from J, with 10 bases in between. From germline, CDR1 is WSHSY and CDR2 SAAADI. CDR3 residues: CASSVVPNYEQYF. The CDR3 nucleotides are TGCGCCAGCAGTGTGGTACCAAACTACGAGCAGTACTTC.

The chain links TRBV27 to TRBJ1-5; D remains ambiguous. This CDR3 region has 15 residues. Trimming took 2 bases from V and 3 from J, leaving 11 bases between them. Looked up from germline, CDR1 is MNHEY and CDR2 is SMNVEV (reference sequence). The CDR3 DNA reads TGTGCCAGCAGTTTACATGGCGGACCCAATCAGCCCCAGCATTTT. This gives the protein CASSLHGGPNQPQHF.

The rearrangement links TRBV18 to TRBJ1-4, with D uncertain. The germline V and J ends were trimmed by 1 base and 6 bases, with 6 bases remaining between them. The germline V gene has CDR1 KGHSH and CDR2 LQKENI. The CDR3 is 13 residues long. The CDR3 DNA is TGTGCCAGCTCACCACAGGGTTATGAAAAACTGTTTTTT. This sequence encodes CASSPQGYEKLFF.

J is TRBJ2-5 and V is TRBV5-1, with 7 nucleotides matching TRBD2. The CDR3 is 14 amino acids. V lost 7 bases, J lost 1 base, and 7 bases stayed unmatched. From germline, CDR1 is SGHRS and CDR2 YFSETQ. CDR3 nucleotides: TGCGCCAGCGCTCGACTAGCATCCCAAGAGACCCAGTACTTC. Protein product: CASARLASQETQYF.

The chain combines TRBV7-8 with TRBJ2-3; D possibly corresponds to TRBD2 (6 bases). CDR3 length: 16 amino acids. Per the germline V gene, CDR1 is SGHVS and CDR2 is FQNEAQ. Trimming left V 7 bases short and J 3 bases short, with 20 bases between. The CDR3 DNA reads as TGTGCCAGCACCAAAACACGACTAGGGGCTACAGATACGCAGTATTTT. Its protein is CASTKTRLGATDTQYF. Using reference TRBV7-8 and TRBJ2-3 for the parts outside the CDR3, the full variable domain is GAGVSQSPRYKVAKRGQDVALRCDPISGHVSLFWYQQALGQGPEFLTYFQNEAQLDKSGLPSDRFFAERPEGSVSTLKIQRTQQEDSAVYLCASTKTRLGATDTQYFGPGTRLTVL.

This clone came up once. As DNA, the CDR3 is TGTGCCAGCAGTCGGACGACAGGCCACAGTGTCCTGACTTTC. Its protein product is CASSRTTGHSVLTF. The rearrangement joins TRBV27 to TRBJ2-6, with D possibly being TRBD1 (6 bases). Trimming shortened V by 5 bases and J by 13 bases, and 18 bases separated the two germline ends. The CDR3 contains 14 residues. Germline CDR1 is MNHEY and CDR2 is SMNVEV (reference sequence).

J is TRBJ1-5 and V is TRBV10-3; D is unclear. The CDR3 sequence is 12 residues long. CDR1 is ENHRY and CDR2 is SYGVKD in the germline V gene. Trimming cost V 10 bases and J 7 bases, with 14 bases left between them. CDR3 region: CATTTEGQPQHF. DNA of the CDR3: TGTGCCACCACGACCGAGGGCCAGCCCCAGCATTTT.

This chain connects TRBV9 to TRBJ2-7; D could derive from TRBD1 or TRBD2 (5 bases each). V gave up 0 bases and J gave up 2 bases, with 18 bases separating them. The CDR3 is made up of 17 amino acids. Germline V gives CDR1 SGDLS, CDR2 YYNGEE. CDR3 sequence reads: CASSVVRGVPVTYEQYF. CDR3 sequence (DNA): TGTGCCAGCAGCGTAGTGCGAGGGGTCCCTGTTACCTACGAGCAGTACTTC.

The DNA of the CDR3 is TGTGCCAGCAGTTCCCCGGGGGGCGGGAACTATGGCTACACCTTC. Translating gives CASSSPGGGNYGYTF. J is TRBJ1-2 and V is TRBV28, with D tentatively TRBD1 (6 bases). Per germline, CDR1 MDHEN and CDR2 SYDVKM. Trimming stripped 4 bases from V and 2 bases from J, with 14 bases between. This CDR3 has 15 amino acids.

V and J are TRBV18 and TRBJ2-2; D is perhaps TRBD1 (6 bases). Germline CDR1 reads KGHSH; CDR2 reads LQKENI. V dropped 2 bases and J dropped 0 bases, with 13 bases sitting between them. This CDR3 has 17 residues. The CDR3 reads CASSPFPKGANTGELFF. The DNA for the CDR3 is TGTGCCAGCTCACCATTTCCTAAGGGGGCGAACACCGGGGAGCTGTTTTTT.

V is TRBV6-2 or TRBV6-3 and J is TRBJ2-3; D remains unclear. Germline values: CDR1 MNHEY, CDR2 SVGEGT. Trimming took off 2 bases at V and 0 bases at J, with 3 bases between the two ends. This CDR3 is built from 13 residues. The CDR3 region has the DNA TGTGCCAGCAGTTACCCCAGCACAGATACGCAGTATTTT. It is translated as CASSYPSTDTQYF.

This clone was recorded a few times. J is TRBJ1-2 and V is TRBV18; D is ambiguous. This CDR3 spans 15 amino acids. CDR1 is KGHSH, CDR2 LQKENI, per germline. Deletions cut 2 bases from V and 8 bases from J, with 18 bases between. CDR3 coding DNA: TGTGCCAGCTCACCAATCCCCGGCAATTCGGGCGGCTACACCTTC. Its protein product is CASSPIPGNSGGYTF.

The CDR3 DNA reads as TGCGCCAGCAGCTTCGGGACAGGTAGCTACGAGCAGTACTTC. Translated: CASSFGTGSYEQYF. J is TRBJ2-7 and V is TRBV5-1; TRBD1 matches at 8 bases. The junction had 4 bases not matched to a gene; V was cut back by 2 bases and J by 3 bases. This CDR3 contains 14 residues. Germline assignment: CDR1 SGHRS and CDR2 YFSETQ.

This clone is a singleton in its sample. The chain is built from TRBV11-2 and TRBJ1-6, with a weak D call TRBD1 (5 bases). Trimming took off 4 bases at V and 8 bases at J, with 24 bases between the two ends. Germline loops: CDR1 SGHAT, CDR2 FQNNGV. There are 18 residues in the CDR3. The CDR3 loop is CASSSTGREGLYYSPLHF. CDR3 nucleotide sequence: TGTGCCAGCAGCTCCACTGGGAGGGAGGGGCTATATTATTCACCCCTCCACTTT.

The chain carries TRBV18 and TRBJ2-3, with 8 bases matching TRBD2. V lost 4 bases to trimming and J lost 4 bases; unmatched junction nucleotides: 4. Germline loops: CDR1 KGHSH, CDR2 LQKENI. CDR3 length: 14 amino acids. Here the CDR3 reads CASSLGTSADTQYF. The CDR3 bases are TGTGCCAGCTCACTGGGGACTAGTGCAGATACGCAGTATTTT. Filled out from reference TRBV18 and TRBJ2-3, the complete variable domain reads NAGVMQNPRHLVRRRGQEARLRCSPMKGHSHVYWYRQLPEEGLKFMVYLQKENIIDESGMPKERFSAEFPKEGPSILRIQQVVRGDSAAYFCASSLGTSADTQYFGPGTRLTVL.

The gene calls are TRBV9 and TRBJ2-1; D possibly corresponds to TRBD1 (5 bases). The V end was cut by 0 bases, the J end by 2 bases, with 15 bases between. Germline CDR1 and CDR2: SGDLS and YYNGEE. The CDR3 runs to 17 residues. The CDR3 loop is CASSVEVQGITYNEQFF. The CDR3 bases are TGTGCCAGCAGCGTAGAAGTTCAGGGCATAACCTACAATGAGCAGTTCTTC.

This chain uses TRBV4-2 with TRBJ2-7, with TRBD2 identical over 9 bases. J was trimmed by 6 bases and V by 0 bases; bases with no gene match: 12. The germline V gene encodes CDR1 LGHNA and CDR2 YNFKEQ. The CDR3 is made up of 17 amino acids. For the CDR3, the DNA is TGTGCCAGCAGCCAAGATCGGGCGGGGGGGCCCAGTAGCGAGCAGTACTTC. Translated, it gives CASSQDRAGGPSSEQYF.

This chain joins TRBV6-2 or TRBV6-3 and TRBJ2-2; D is possibly TRBD1 (5 bases). V was cut by 7 bases and J by 1 base, with 19 bases left in between. The CDR3 contains 17 residues. CDR1 and CDR2 from the germline V gene are MNHEY and SVGEGT. CDR3 in amino acids: CASNPPKQGRNTGELFF. The CDR3 DNA is TGTGCCAGCAACCCCCCCAAGCAGGGTAGGAACACCGGGGAGCTGTTTTTT.

J is TRBJ2-3 and V is TRBV3-1 (or the pseudogene TRBV3-2), with TRBD2 matching over 10 bases. CDR3 length equals 15 residues. V lost 4 bases to trimming and J lost 0 bases; unmatched junction nucleotides: 1. CDR1 and CDR2 from the germline V gene are LGHDT and YNNKEL (reference sequence). The CDR3, as DNA: TGTGCCAGCAGCCCGACTAGCGGGAGCACAGATACGCAGTATTTT. It yields the protein CASSPTSGSTDTQYF.